One and the same sample provided the 21 T cell receptor beta chains below, sequenced in a study of blood T cells in healthy people across ages. PCR was performed a second time for about 7 to 11 cycles using a sample-barcoded 5' primer and a J-beta primer mix. In TCRdb, the 5' RACE reads were re-called with MiXCR into one record per CDR3 protein. The table lists about 1 million distinct CDR3 sequences, around 43% of them singletons. Material: blood. The receptors originated from a woman aged 55 to 70 in good health.

This clonotype was picked up a small number of times. The chain recombines TRBV5-5 with TRBJ2-6, with D possibly being TRBD1 (6 bases). This CDR3 region has 15 residues. Germline CDR1 and CDR2: SGHKS and YYEKEE (reference sequence). V lost 1 base and J lost 2, with 7 bases in between. CDR3 sequence (DNA): TGTGCCAGCAGCTTGCAGGGGCCTGGGGCCAACGTCCTGACTTTC. Translated, it gives CASSLQGPGANVLTF. The full variable domain, completed using reference TRBV5-5 and TRBJ2-6, is DAGVTQSPTHLIKTRGQQVTLRCSPISGHKSVSWYQQVLGQGPQFIFQYYEKEERGRGNFPDRFSARQFPNYSSELNVNALLLGDSALYLCASSLQGPGANVLTFGAGSRLTVL.

This clonotype has a handful of counts. The chain is built from TRBV7-9 and TRBJ2-7; unclear D gene. The germline CDR1 and CDR2 sequences are SEHNR and FQNEAQ (reference sequence). Trimming pared 4 bases from V and 4 bases from J, leaving 11 bases between. This CDR3 is built from 13 residues. The DNA for the CDR3 is TGTGCCAGCAGCTCAGTTGGTAATTACGAGCAGTACTTC. Translating it yields CASSSVGNYEQYF.

This clonotype was counted between two and nine times. The chain is built from TRBV29-1 and TRBJ2-1; 13 bases line up with TRBD2. The CDR3 runs to 15 residues. Germline CDR1 and CDR2: SQVTM and ANQGSEA. V was pared by 6 bases and J by 6 bases, with 8 bases of the junction left unmatched. The CDR3 region is CSVVTGTSGTNEQFF. The CDR3 DNA sequence: TGCAGCGTAGTAACCGGGACTAGCGGGACCAATGAGCAGTTCTTC.

The J gene is TRBJ2-1, the V gene TRBV4-2; 12 positions match TRBD2. Per the germline V gene, CDR1 is LGHNA and CDR2 is YNFKEQ. The CDR3 runs 18 residues. The ends lost 4 bases at V and 9 bases at J; junction bases unmatched: 16. For the CDR3, the DNA is TGTGCCAGCAGCCGATGGCCGTCCCTAGCGGGAGGGCCAGGTGAGCAGTTCTTC. Its translation is CASSRWPSLAGGPGEQFF.

The chain uses TRBV20-1 and TRBJ2-7; 7 positions agree with TRBD2. The CDR3 totals 14 residues. The V gene end was trimmed by 6 bases and the J gene end by 0 bases; junction bases not matched to a gene: 8. Germline CDR1 and CDR2: DFQATT and SNEGSKA (reference sequence). The CDR3 is CSAPASGVSYEQYF. The CDR3 DNA follows: TGCAGTGCCCCGGCCAGCGGGGTCTCCTACGAGCAGTACTTC.

The genes are TRBV21-1 and TRBJ2-7; no check of the table's D call, TRBD1, against the DNA was made. TRBV21-1 is tagged as a pseudogene. CDR3 length: 17 residues. DNA of the CDR3: TGTGCCAGCGGTTGGGGGACCGGACTCCTTTGTGTTTACGAGCAGTACTTC. It yields the protein CASGWGTGLLCVYEQYF.

The chain is built from TRBV5-5 and TRBJ2-6, with D possibly matching TRBD2 (5 bases). Germline values: CDR1 SGHKS, CDR2 YYEKEE (reference sequence). Trimming removed 0 bases from V and 0 bases from J, with 10 bases in between. The CDR3 length is 17 residues. CDR3 in amino acids: CASSLADGISGANVLTF. The CDR3 DNA is TGTGCCAGCAGCTTGGCTGACGGGATCTCTGGGGCCAACGTCCTGACTTTC. Complete variable domain (other parts from reference TRBV5-5 and TRBJ2-6): DAGVTQSPTHLIKTRGQQVTLRCSPISGHKSVSWYQQVLGQGPQFIFQYYEKEERGRGNFPDRFSARQFPNYSSELNVNALLLGDSALYLCASSLADGISGANVLTFGAGSRLTVL.

V usage is TRBV5-1 and J usage is TRBJ2-3; 7 bases are shared with TRBD1. CDR1 and CDR2 from the germline V gene are SGHRS and YFSETQ. The CDR3 consists of 16 residues. The trim removed 5 bases at V and 2 bases at J, leaving 11 bases unmatched. The chain's CDR3 is CASRPNVGQTTDTQYF. CDR3 nucleotides: TGCGCCAGCAGACCCAACGTGGGACAGACCACAGATACGCAGTATTTT.

This chain connects TRBV6-2 or TRBV6-3 to TRBJ1-4; no firm D call. This CDR3 region has 14 residues. Looked up from germline, CDR1 is MNHEY and CDR2 is SVGEGT. The germline V and J ends were trimmed by 6 bases and 8 bases, with 16 bases remaining between them. The CDR3 DNA sequence: TGTGCCAGCAGATCTCTGCTGGCCACGGAAAAACTGTTTTTT. Its translation is CASRSLLATEKLFF.

V is TRBV5-1 and J is TRBJ1-2; D ambiguous. Trimming removed 0 bases from V and 7 bases from J, with 7 bases in between. The CDR3 extends over 12 amino acids. Per the germline V gene, CDR1 is SGHRS and CDR2 is YFSETQ. The CDR3 is CASSLDKGGYTF. The CDR3, as DNA: TGCGCCAGCAGCTTGGATAAGGGTGGCTACACCTTC.

The genes are TRBV24-1 and TRBJ1-3, with D uncertain. Trimming took off 3 bases at V and 0 bases at J, with 5 bases between the two ends. The CDR3 contains 14 residues. The germline V gene encodes CDR1 KGHDR and CDR2 SFDVKD. The CDR3 here is CATSDPASGNTIYF. The CDR3 coding sequence is TGTGCCACCAGTGATCCGGCCTCTGGAAACACCATATATTTT.

This chain uses TRBV5-1 with TRBJ2-7; the D call may be TRBD1 or TRBD2 (6 bases each). V was trimmed by 4 bases and J by 7 bases, leaving 21 bases between them. Per the germline V gene, CDR1 is SGHRS and CDR2 is YFSETQ. This CDR3 contains 15 residues. The CDR3 is CASSPGGIVVNEQYF. DNA for the CDR3: TGCGCCAGCAGCCCCGGGGGCATTGTGGTAAATGAGCAGTACTTC.

To note about this clonotype: A junction end diverges from the germline sequence, so it may reflect a read error. The chain joins TRBV6-5 to TRBJ1-2, with 8 bases fitting TRBD1. Germline V gene lookup returns CDR1 MNHEY and CDR2 SVGAGI. The CDR3 consists of 14 residues. This chain's CDR3 is CACSFRGPGYGYTF. The CDR3 DNA reads as TGTGCCTGCAGCTTCAGGGGGCCTGGGTATGGCTACACCTTC.

V usage is TRBV27 and J usage is TRBJ2-1, with D possibly called TRBD1 or TRBD2 (5 bases each). The DNA matches TRBJ2-7 better at its end, which makes the J call doubtful. The CDR3 is made up of 14 amino acids. Germline CDR1 and CDR2: MNHEY and SMNVEV (reference sequence). CDR3 sequence reads: CASSYAGPGWEQYF. The DNA for the CDR3 is TGTGCCAGCAGTTATGCAGGGCCGGGGTGGGAGCAGTACTTC.

Concerning this clonotype itself: A read error may explain this, as a much larger clone is one base away. The chain combines TRBV4-2 with TRBJ2-7, with D maybe TRBD2 (6 bases). Germline-derived CDR1 and CDR2 are LGHNA and YNFKEQ. CDR3 length: 17 amino acids. The CDR3 reads CVSSQETAGRSSYEQYF. The CDR3 DNA follows: TGTGTCAGCAGCCAAGAAACGGCGGGAAGAAGCTCCTACGAGCAGTACTTC.

This chain connects TRBV5-1 to TRBJ2-5, with a tentative D call TRBD1 (5 bases). Per germline, CDR1 SGHRS and CDR2 YFSETQ. Trimming took 2 bases from V and 3 from J, leaving 8 bases between them. The CDR3 totals 13 residues. The CDR3 loop is CASSFDSEETQYF. The DNA for the CDR3 is TGCGCCAGCAGCTTTGACAGTGAAGAGACCCAGTACTTC.

This clonotype occurred once. This chain links TRBV27 with TRBJ1-1; a possible D gene is TRBD1 (5 bases). CDR3 length: 14 amino acids. Germline lookup yields CDR1 MNHEY and CDR2 SMNVEV (reference sequence). V lost 8 bases and J lost 0, with 13 bases in between. In DNA, the CDR3 is TGTGCCAGCTGGGACCTACGCATGAACACTGAAGCTTTCTTT. It codes for CASWDLRMNTEAFF.

V and J are TRBV10-3 and TRBJ1-2, with 12 bases that match TRBD1. The germline V gene encodes CDR1 ENHRY and CDR2 SYGVKD. The V segment lost 7 bases and the J segment 6 bases; nucleotides outside the gene matches: 6. The CDR3 extends over 14 amino acids. The CDR3 DNA is TGTGCCATCATTGGGACAGGGGGCCCTGATGGCTACACCTTC. Its protein is CAIIGTGGPDGYTF.

On this clonotype: At one end, the junction sequence differs from germline, possibly due to a read error. The chain couples TRBV5-1 to TRBJ2-1, with 12 bases identical to TRBD2. CDR1 is SGHRS, CDR2 YFSETQ, per germline. CDR3 length: 19 residues. The CDR3 region has the DNA TGCGCCAGCAGCCATCTCGGACTAGCGGGGCCCTTATCCTACAATGAGCGGTTCTTC. Translation gives CASSHLGLAGPLSYNERFF. Supplemented by reference TRBV5-1 and TRBJ2-1, the full variable domain reads KAGVTQTPRYLIKTRGQQVTLSCSPISGHRSVSWYQQTPGQGLQFLFEYFSETQRNKGNFPGRFSGRQFSNSRSEMNVSTLELGDSALYLCASSHLGLAGPLSYNERFFGPGTRLTVL.

This clonotype has a handful of counts. This sequence joins TRBV12-3 or TRBV12-4 and TRBJ2-7, with D possibly matching TRBD1 (5 bases). The CDR3 extends over 17 amino acids. V shed 5 bases and J shed 0 bases, with 20 bases lying between them. The CDR3 DNA reads TGTGCCAGCAGTCCGATGCAGGGAATTAAAGGCTCCTACGAGCAGTACTTC. It translates to CASSPMQGIKGSYEQYF.

The V call is TRBV12-3 or TRBV12-4, the J call TRBJ2-5; 7 bases match TRBD1. The V and J ends lost 5 bases and 3 bases, in that order; junction bases with no gene match: 6. The CDR3 totals 14 residues. CDR3 loop: CASSVRQGEETQYF. CDR3 in DNA: TGTGCCAGCAGTGTGAGGCAGGGGGAAGAGACCCAGTACTTC.